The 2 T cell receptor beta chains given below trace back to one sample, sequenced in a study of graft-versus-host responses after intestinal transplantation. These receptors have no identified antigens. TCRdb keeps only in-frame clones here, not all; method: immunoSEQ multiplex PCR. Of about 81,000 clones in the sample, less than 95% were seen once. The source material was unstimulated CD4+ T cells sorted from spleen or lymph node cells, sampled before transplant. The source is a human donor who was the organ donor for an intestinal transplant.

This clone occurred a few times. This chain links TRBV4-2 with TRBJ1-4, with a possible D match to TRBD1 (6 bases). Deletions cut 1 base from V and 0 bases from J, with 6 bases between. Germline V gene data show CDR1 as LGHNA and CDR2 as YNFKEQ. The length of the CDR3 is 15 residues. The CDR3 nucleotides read TGTGCCAGCAGCCAAGGGACAGCAACTAATGAAAAACTGTTTTTT. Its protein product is CASSQGTATNEKLFF.

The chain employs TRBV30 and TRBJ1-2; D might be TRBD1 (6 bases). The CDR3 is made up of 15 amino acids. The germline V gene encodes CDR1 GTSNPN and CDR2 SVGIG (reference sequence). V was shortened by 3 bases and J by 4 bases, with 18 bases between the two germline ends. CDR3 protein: CAWRVTTGHRYGYTF. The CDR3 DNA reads TGTGCCTGGAGGGTGACGACAGGCCATCGCTATGGCTACACCTTC. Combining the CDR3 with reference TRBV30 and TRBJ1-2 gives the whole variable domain SQTIHQWPATLVQPVGSPLSLECTVEGTSNPNLYWYRQAAGRGLQLLFYSVGIGQISSEVPQNLSASRPQDRQFILSSKKLLLSDSGFYLCAWRVTTGHRYGYTFGSGTRLTVV.